This note documents a single T cell receptor beta chain sequence. Antigen specificity is unknown. This PCR relied on a set of 60 Vbeta primers and 13 Jbeta primers. The method was immunoSEQ multiplex PCR; TCRdb's version includes in-frame clones alone and lacks a portion of them. Here the sample spans under 150,000 clones, 60% to 80% being singletons. This sample is part of a study of cytomegalovirus exposure and HLA in healthy donors. Whole-study findings and limits: Most CMV-associated TCR beta chains appeared HLA-restricted in a later analysis.

The CDR3 spans 13 residues. The V end was cut by 10 bases, the J end by 5 bases, with 17 bases between. The germline V gene has CDR1 ENHRY and CDR2 SYGVKD. The receptor was derived from a man between 18 and 29 years old in good health and CMV-seropositive. This chain uses TRBV10-3 with TRBJ1-1; D is unresolved. The sequenced sample consisted of PBMCs. The CDR3 region is CATEPGLGTEAFF. The CDR3, as DNA: TGTGCCACAGAACCGGGATTGGGGACTGAAGCTTTCTTT.